The clone carrying this TCR beta chain was seen a handful of times. The CDR3 is 15 residues long. CDR1 is MGHRA and CDR2 is YSYEKL in the germline V gene. V lost 4 bases and J 0 bases, leaving 11 bases between the germline ends. The data were obtained in a study of blood T cell repertoires in COVID-19. Method: immunoSEQ multiplex PCR; TCRdb's copy keeps in-frame clones and lacks some. The sample contains more than 90,000 clones, about 90% of which appear only once. The chain is built from TRBV4-1 and TRBJ2-3; D may be TRBD1 (6 bases). Input material: peripheral blood. The sequence was obtained from a woman younger than 45 with acute or convalescent COVID-19. The CDR3 loop reads CASSPIGGSTDTQYF. In nucleotides, the CDR3 is TGCGCCAGCAGCCCCATAGGGGGAAGCACAGATACGCAGTATTTT.